These T cell receptor beta chains were read from a single sample in a study of blood T cell repertoires in COVID-19. TCRdb keeps only in-frame clones here, not all; method: immunoSEQ multiplex PCR. The top ten clones hold 0.75% to 0.9% of a sample with some 520,000 clones, approximately 92% of them seen once. The sample was peripheral blood. The receptor source for this set is a young man with COVID-19, enrolled during active disease. The CDR3 runs from the conserved cysteine through the conserved F or W. Fields, in order: J gene, V gene, D gene, clone size, CDR3 protein, CDR3 DNA. A D gene is named only where the DNA matches it firmly. Not every row has a clone size; where given, it reads once, few, many or a size class.

TRBJ1-3	TRBV2	NA	NA	CASSEWIGAGNTIYF	TGTGCCAGCAGTGAATGGATAGGGGCGGGAAACACCATATATTTT
TRBJ2-7	TRBV5-6	TRBD1	NA	CASSLLRGRGYEQYF	TGTGCCAGCAGCTTGCTCAGGGGGCGCGGGTACGAGCAGTACTTC
TRBJ1-6	TRBV2	NA	NA	CATQTPPTGTIYNSPLHF	TGTGCCACCCAAACCCCTCCGACAGGAACCATCTATAATTCACCCCTCCACTTT
TRBJ2-1	TRBV11-3	TRBD2	once	CASSSHRGGNYNEQFF	TGTGCCAGCAGCTCCCACCGGGGGGGGAACTACAATGAGCAGTTCTTC
TRBJ2-1	TRBV5-4	NA	NA	CASSSPQANEQFF	TGTGCCAGCAGCTCGCCACAGGCCAATGAGCAGTTCTTC
TRBJ1-1	TRBV27	NA	NA	CASSLGPLSSAFF	TGTGCCAGCAGTTTAGGGCCTCTTTCTTCAGCTTTCTTT
TRBJ1-4	TRBV9	NA	NA	CASSVAPGREGEKLFF	TGTGCCAGCAGCGTAGCGCCGGGCAGGGAGGGTGAAAAACTGTTTTTT
TRBJ2-7	TRBV2	NA	NA	CASSPTGYEQYF	TGTGCCAGCAGTCCTACTGGCTACGAGCAGTACTTC
TRBJ2-3	TRBV6-5	NA	NA	CASSSLSGVSTDTQYF	TGTGCCAGCAGTTCCCTATCGGGGGTGAGCACAGATACGCAGTATTTT
TRBJ2-2	TRBV6-5	TRBD2	NA	CASSRQTSDGELFF	TGTGCCAGCAGTCGGCAGACTAGCGACGGGGAGCTGTTTTTT
TRBJ2-5	TRBV5-4	TRBD1	NA	CASSLTTGTGKETQYF	TGTGCCAGCAGCTTAACTACCGGGACAGGGAAAGAGACCCAGTACTTC
TRBJ2-5	TRBV3-1/TRBV3-2	TRBD2	NA	CASSQDGLAGETQYF	TGTGCCAGCAGCCAAGATGGACTAGCGGGAGAGACCCAGTACTTC
TRBJ2-2	TRBV4-1	TRBD2	NA	CASSQRTGGNTGELFF	TGCGCCAGCAGCCAACGTACGGGAGGGAACACCGGGGAGCTGTTTTTT
TRBJ2-7	TRBV6-6	TRBD1	NA	CASSPGQGSSYEQYF	TGTGCCAGCAGCCCGGGACAGGGGAGCTCCTACGAGCAGTACTTC
TRBJ2-3	TRBV27	TRBD2	NA	CASSLFNLAGVPDTQYF	TGTGCCAGCAGTTTATTTAACCTAGCGGGAGTCCCAGATACGCAGTATTTT
TRBJ2-3	TRBV5-5	NA	NA	CASSLRAGPTDTQYF	TGTGCCAGCAGCTTGAGGGCGGGGCCCACAGATACGCAGTATTTT
TRBJ2-1	TRBV3-1/TRBV3-2	TRBD1	NA	CASSQGQGDYNEQFF	TGTGCCAGCAGCCAAGGACAGGGGGACTACAATGAGCAGTTCTTC
TRBJ2-1	TRBV24-1	NA	NA	CATAPGGYNEQFF	TGTGCCACCGCTCCAGGAGGGTACAATGAGCAGTTCTTC
TRBJ1-5	TRBV6-5	TRBD1	NA	CASSRGQGNQPQHF	TGTGCCAGCAGTCGGGGACAGGGGAATCAGCCCCAGCATTTT
TRBJ1-2	TRBV12-3/TRBV12-4	NA	NA	CASSLNQGNGYTF	TGTGCCAGCAGTTTAAACCAGGGAAATGGCTACACCTTC
TRBJ2-7	TRBV19	TRBD2	NA	CASSRGLAGDTSYEQYF	TGTGCCAGTAGTAGGGGACTAGCGGGTGATACCTCCTACGAGCAGTACTTC
TRBJ2-1	TRBV6-5	TRBD1	NA	CASTLGQGSSNEQFF	TGTGCCAGCACCCTGGGACAGGGGTCCTCCAATGAGCAGTTCTTC
TRBJ2-7	TRBV30	NA	NA	CAWSVSGSEYF	TGTGCCTGGAGTGTATCGGGGTCGGAGTACTTC
TRBJ2-7	TRBV5-4	NA	NA	CASSLTAGNSEQYF	TGTGCCAGCAGCTTAACGGCAGGGAACAGCGAGCAGTACTTC
TRBJ2-2	TRBV6-6	NA	NA	CASSYVRRSRTGELFF	TGTGCCAGCAGTTACGTCCGTAGGAGTCGGACCGGGGAGCTGTTTTTT
TRBJ1-5	TRBV24-1	NA	few	CATSEPEYNQPQHF	TGTGCCACCAGTGAGCCCGAGTATAATCAGCCCCAGCATTTT
TRBJ2-3	TRBV14	TRBD2	once	CASSQTLTSGSTDTQYF	TGTGCCAGCAGCCAAACTCTCACTAGCGGGAGCACAGATACGCAGTATTTT
TRBJ2-1	TRBV9	TRBD2	few	CASSGGTSVRDEQFF	TGTGCCAGCAGCGGGGGGACTAGCGTGCGCGATGAGCAGTTCTTC
TRBJ2-7	TRBV3-1/TRBV3-2	TRBD1	NA	CASSQDYGGTGKYF	TGTGCCAGCAGCCAAGATTATGGCGGGACAGGGAAGTACTTC
TRBJ2-7	TRBV29-1	NA	NA	CSAPAGCPSYEQYF	TGCAGCGCCCCGGCGGGCTGTCCCTCCTACGAGCAGTACTTC
TRBJ2-3	TRBV7-8	NA	once	CASSLRGAWSPTHTDTQYF	TGTGCCAGCAGCTTACGGGGGGCATGGTCCCCCACACACACAGATACGCAGTATTTT
TRBJ1-6	TRBV5-8	TRBD1	NA	CASSGQANSPLHF	TGTGCCAGTTCGGGACAGGCGAATTCACCCCTCCACTTT
TRBJ2-1	TRBV19	TRBD2	NA	CASTRGVSSYNEQFF	TGTGCCAGTACACGGGGGGTAAGCTCCTACAATGAGCAGTTCTTC
TRBJ2-3	TRBV10-1	NA	NA	CASSESRSDTQYF	TGCGCCAGCAGTGAGTCGCGGTCAGATACGCAGTATTTT
TRBJ2-2	TRBV4-1	TRBD1	NA	CASSQGQGGTGELFF	TGCGCCAGCAGCCAGGGACAGGGAGGCACCGGGGAGCTGTTTTTT
TRBJ2-3	TRBV2	TRBD2	NA	CASSYLAGGPHTQYF	TGTGCCAGCAGTTACCTAGCGGGAGGGCCGCATACGCAGTATTTT
TRBJ2-7	TRBV29-1	TRBD1	NA	CSVETGGPYEQYF	TGCAGCGTTGAAACAGGGGGGCCTTACGAGCAGTACTTC
TRBJ1-4	TRBV5-1	NA	NA	CASSLGLMDEKLFF	TGCGCCAGCAGCTTGGGACTGATGGATGAAAAACTGTTTTTT
TRBJ1-1	TRBV6-6	TRBD1	NA	CASSYRDREAFF	TGTGCCAGCAGTTACAGGGACAGGGAAGCTTTCTTT
TRBJ2-1	TRBV6-5	TRBD2	NA	CASSYSTSGRSEQFF	TGTGCCAGCAGTTACTCGACTAGCGGGAGAAGTGAGCAGTTCTTC
TRBJ2-1	TRBV5-4	NA	NA	CASSLGGGYNEQFF	TGTGCCAGCAGCTTGGGGGGAGGCTACAATGAGCAGTTCTTC
TRBJ1-2	TRBV27	TRBD1	once	CASSLTTGLGYTF	TGTGCCAGCAGTTTGACGACAGGGCTTGGCTACACCTTC
TRBJ2-7	TRBV25-1	TRBD1	once	CASRGTGILYEQYF	TGTGCCAGCAGGGGGACAGGGATTCTCTACGAGCAGTACTTC
TRBJ2-2	TRBV24-1	NA	NA	CATSDGGSTGELFF	TGTGCCACCAGTGATGGGGGCAGCACCGGGGAGCTGTTTTTT
TRBJ2-7	TRBV25-1	TRBD2	NA	CASGRGGVSDEQYF	TGTGCCAGCGGGAGGGGAGGTGTGAGTGACGAGCAGTACTTC
TRBJ1-2	TRBV5-4	TRBD1	once	CASSGTADNYGYTF	TGTGCCAGCAGCGGGACAGCGGATAACTATGGCTACACCTTC
TRBJ1-1	TRBV28	NA	NA	CAGAAVNTEAFF	TGTGCCGGGGCGGCAGTAAACACTGAAGCTTTCTTT
TRBJ1-3	TRBV30	NA	NA	CAWNTIHQGYGNTIYF	TGTGCCTGGAACACCATCCATCAGGGCTACGGAAACACCATATATTTT
TRBJ1-5	TRBV2	NA	many	CASSVRLQGWEPQHF	TGTGCCAGCAGTGTTCGTCTTCAGGGGTGGGAGCCCCAGCATTTT
TRBJ1-2	TRBV6-1	NA	NA	CASSEGGVRGYTF	TGTGCCAGCAGTGAAGGGGGGGTTAGGGGCTACACCTTC
TRBJ1-1	TRBV24-1	NA	once	CATSQQGNTEAFF	TGTGCCACCAGCCAACAGGGAAACACTGAAGCTTTCTTT
TRBJ2-5	TRBV11-2	TRBD2	NA	CASSFNTGGGETQYF	TGTGCCAGCAGCTTTAACACCGGGGGGGGAGAGACCCAGTACTTC
TRBJ2-5	TRBV27	NA	NA	CASIPTQYF	TGTGCCAGCATTCCAACCCAGTACTTC
TRBJ2-3	TRBV3-1/TRBV3-2	TRBD1	NA	CASSQAGTGTTDTQYF	TGTGCCAGCAGCCAGGCCGGGACAGGGACCACAGATACGCAGTATTTT